This paragraph covers one T cell receptor beta chain sequence. The data were obtained in a study of cytotoxic CD8 clonotypes in ibrutinib-treated CLL. Only in-frame clones appear in the TCRdb table, and some are missing; sequencing was by immunoSEQ multiplex PCR. This sample has fewer than 35,000 clones, with approximately 69% found just once. Germline loops: CDR1 MGHRA, CDR2 YSYEKL. V dropped 0 bases and J dropped 3 bases, with 12 bases sitting between them. This CDR3 has 15 amino acids. This rearrangement joins TRBV4-1 to TRBJ2-7; D is unresolved. The TCR was taken from a human donor with chronic lymphocytic leukemia. The sequencing here drew on PBMCs, taken before ibrutinib treatment. CDR3: CASSQDERVGYEQYF. Written as DNA, the CDR3 is TGCGCCAGCAGCCAAGATGAAAGGGTCGGCTACGAGCAGTACTTC.